Listed below are T cell receptor beta chains from one sample, sequenced in a study of cytomegalovirus exposure and HLA in healthy donors. TCRdb's table, derived via immunoSEQ multiplex PCR, lists solely in-frame clones and lacks some. The sample contains some 120,000 clones, under 85% of which appear only once. The sequencing input was PBMCs. These receptors were obtained from a woman under 30 in good health and CMV-seronegative. Both conserved end residues are part of each CDR3. A D gene is named only where the DNA matches it firmly. Only part of the rows carry a size: once, few, many, or a class if the clone is expanded.

clone_size j_call v_call d_call cdr3_nt cdr3_aa
few TRBJ1-5 TRBV6-6 TRBD1 TGTGCCAGCAGCCCGACAGGGACCAATCAGCCCCAGCATTTT CASSPTGTNQPQHF
few TRBJ1-1 TRBV6-5 NA TGTGCCAGCAGCTTCAGATTAGAAGCTTTCTTT CASSFRLEAFF
NA TRBJ1-2 TRBV7-9 NA TGTGCCAGCAGCTTGATCGGGGATAGAGGTGGCTACACCTTC CASSLIGDRGGYTF
NA TRBJ2-3 TRBV30 TRBD1 TGTGCCTGGAGTGTACAACAGGGGGATAGAGATACGCAGTATTTT CAWSVQQGDRDTQYF
NA TRBJ2-2 TRBV28 NA TGTGCCAGCAGTCTCCTGAGCGGGCCGAACACCGGGGAGCTGTTTTTT CASSLLSGPNTGELFF
NA TRBJ1-5 TRBV6-1 TRBD1 TGTGCCAGCAGTGAAATGGACAGGGGGGGGCAGCCCCAGCATTTT CASSEMDRGGQPQHF
NA TRBJ1-3 TRBV5-4 TRBD1 TGTGCCAGCACCCGGACAGGGATCGAGTCTGGAAACACCATATATTTT CASTRTGIESGNTIYF
once TRBJ1-4 TRBV5-1 TRBD1 TGCGCCAGCAGCTGGGGCAGGGGGCCAGCTAATGAAAAACTGTTTTTT CASSWGRGPANEKLFF
NA TRBJ2-5 TRBV5-1 NA TGCGCCAGCAGCTTCTCGCGGACAAACCAAGAGACCCAGTACTTC CASSFSRTNQETQYF
NA TRBJ2-5 TRBV5-1 TRBD2 TGCGCCAGCAGGGCCGGGACTAGCGGGGGGCCTCAAGAGACCCAGTACTTC CASRAGTSGGPQETQYF
NA TRBJ2-7 TRBV29-1 NA TGCAGCGCCTGGGGGGTGGGGGACGAGCAGTACTTC CSAWGVGDEQYF
few TRBJ1-1 TRBV5-1 NA TGCGCCAGCAGCTTCGCACAAGAAAACACTGAAGCTTTCTTT CASSFAQENTEAFF
NA TRBJ1-3 TRBV6-1 NA TGTGCCAGCACCGGGGGAGGGACCATATATTTT CASTGGGTIYF
NA TRBJ1-1 TRBV7-8 NA TGTGCCAGCAGCGGTTGGGGGGGGCGGATGAACACTGAAGCTTTCTTT CASSGWGGRMNTEAFF
few TRBJ1-5 TRBV2 TRBD1 TGTGCCAGCAGTGAGGGGGGACAGGGGGCACTTCAGCCCCAGCATTTT CASSEGGQGALQPQHF
NA TRBJ2-5 TRBV7-9 NA TGTGCCAGCAGCTTAACTTCCCCGACAGGACAAGAGACCCAGTACTTC CASSLTSPTGQETQYF
few TRBJ1-6 TRBV5-1 NA TGCGCCAGCTCATCCGGGGACATCGGGAATTCACCCCTCCACTTT CASSSGDIGNSPLHF
NA TRBJ2-3 TRBV27 TRBD2 TGTGCCAGCAGTTCGTACCGGGGGGCAGATACGCAGTATTTT CASSSYRGADTQYF
NA TRBJ1-3 TRBV15 NA TGTGCCACCAGCAGACGGGGGGCTGGAAACACCATATATTTT CATSRRGAGNTIYF
NA TRBJ1-1 TRBV15 NA TGTGCCACCAGCAGAGTGGAGGAAGCTGAAGCTTTCTTT CATSRVEEAEAFF
NA TRBJ2-1 TRBV5-1 NA TGCGCCAGCAGCTTGTCCCCCACTCGGGACAATGAGCAGTTCTTC CASSLSPTRDNEQFF
many TRBJ2-1 TRBV19 TRBD2 TGTGCCAGTAGTATAGACCCCCCCAGCGGGGGGGCCCGGCCCAATGAGCAGTTCTTC CASSIDPPSGGARPNEQFF
few TRBJ1-5 TRBV5-6 NA TGTGCCAGCAGCTTCAGGGTCGGCCAGCCCCAGCATTTT CASSFRVGQPQHF
NA TRBJ1-3 TRBV10-3 TRBD1 TGTGCCATCAGGGGACAGGGGATTGAAAACACCATATATTTT CAIRGQGIENTIYF
once TRBJ2-1 TRBV7-9 TRBD2 TGTGCCAGCAGCTTAGCCGTTCGAACTAGCGGGGCCTACAATGAGCAGTTCTTC CASSLAVRTSGAYNEQFF
NA TRBJ1-2 TRBV5-1 TRBD1 TGCGCCAGCAGCTTCGGACAGGCGTATGGCTACACCTTC CASSFGQAYGYTF
NA TRBJ1-2 TRBV13 NA TGTGCCAGCAGCTTTGGGCGGGCTAGGGGCTACACCTTC CASSFGRARGYTF
NA TRBJ1-6 TRBV18 NA TGTGCCAGCTCACCACCGCAGTCTAATTCACCCCTCCACTTT CASSPPQSNSPLHF
NA TRBJ1-3 TRBV5-6 NA TGTGCCAGCAGCTTTGCCCAATTACAGGGTACAGGAGGAAACACCATATATTTT CASSFAQLQGTGGNTIYF
NA TRBJ2-1 TRBV4-1 NA TGCGCCAGCAGTGATCAGGGTTCGGGTTGGGATGAGCAGTTCTTC CASSDQGSGWDEQFF
NA TRBJ2-7 TRBV7-3 NA TGTGCCAGCAGCGGGGGGGCTGTAGGCGAGCAGTACTTC CASSGGAVGEQYF
once TRBJ2-7 TRBV5-6 NA TGTGCCAGCAGCTACGAGAGACAGATGAGCTACGAGCAGTACTTC CASSYERQMSYEQYF
NA TRBJ2-7 TRBV14 TRBD1 TGTGCCAGCAGCCGGGACAGGGGATACGAGCAGTACTTC CASSRDRGYEQYF
NA TRBJ1-1 TRBV19 TRBD1 TGTGCCAGTCACAGGGGGCTTTTTGAAGCTTTCTTT CASHRGLFEAFF
NA TRBJ1-2 TRBV30 NA TGTGCCTGGATTACTCCGGGACACAGCTATGGCTACACCTTC CAWITPGHSYGYTF
NA TRBJ1-2 TRBV4-2 TRBD1 TGTGCCAGCAGCCAAGGGGGACAGGCAAACTATGGCTACACCTTC CASSQGGQANYGYTF
NA TRBJ2-5 TRBV28 TRBD2 TGTGCCAGCACTTGGGGACTAAGGGAGACCCAGTACTTC CASTWGLRETQYF
NA TRBJ2-7 TRBV27 NA TGTGCCAGCAGTCCCTTAGACTCCTACGAGCAGTACTTC CASSPLDSYEQYF
medium-sized TRBJ1-1 TRBV10-1 TRBD1 TGCGCCAGCAGTGAGGGACAGGTGAACACTGAAGCTTTCTTT CASSEGQVNTEAFF
NA TRBJ1-2 TRBV29-1 TRBD1 TGCAGCGTAGGCGGACAGGGGGCCCCCTATGGCTACACCTTC CSVGGQGAPYGYTF
NA TRBJ2-7 TRBV30 NA TGTGCCTGGAGCGGACTTACCTACGAGCAGTACTTC CAWSGLTYEQYF
NA TRBJ1-1 TRBV6-5 NA TGTGCCAGCAGAACTAGGCGTTCTACTGAAGCTTTCTTT CASRTRRSTEAFF
NA TRBJ1-2 TRBV5-1 NA TGCGCCAGCAGCCCGGGGGACCCCATGGGCTATGGCTACACCTTC CASSPGDPMGYGYTF
NA TRBJ1-2 TRBV7-2 NA TGTGCCAGCAGCTTAACTATACGTGGCAGCTTCTATGGCTACACCTTC CASSLTIRGSFYGYTF
NA TRBJ2-1 TRBV7-9 TRBD2 TGTGCCAGCAGCCCTAGCGGGGGGGCCTGGGAGCAGTTCTTC CASSPSGGAWEQFF
NA TRBJ1-5 TRBV27 NA TGTGCCAGCCGGGAACTTAGCAATCAGCCCCAGCATTTT CASRELSNQPQHF
NA TRBJ2-4 TRBV4-2 TRBD1 TGTGCCAGCAGCCAAGACCCGACAGGGCCGGGGACCAAAAACATTCAGTACTTC CASSQDPTGPGTKNIQYF
NA TRBJ1-6 TRBV25-1 NA TGTGCCAGCAGTCGACAGGTTTATAATTCACCCCTCCACTTT CASSRQVYNSPLHF
NA TRBJ2-7 TRBV11-2 TRBD2 TGTGCCAGCAGCTTGGGGGGGACTTCCTACGAGCAGTACTTC CASSLGGTSYEQYF
NA TRBJ2-7 TRBV5-1 TRBD2 TGCGCCAGCAGCTTGTCACTAGCGGGCTACGAGCAGTACTTC CASSLSLAGYEQYF
NA TRBJ2-5 TRBV18 NA TGTGCCAGCTCACCAGAGTGGGAGACCCAGTACTTC CASSPEWETQYF
few TRBJ2-1 TRBV29-1 TRBD2 TGCAGCGGGGTCCTAGCGGGGGGGCGAGGTGAGCAGTTCTTC CSGVLAGGRGEQFF
NA TRBJ2-3 TRBV9 TRBD2 TGTGCCAGCAACCTAGCGGGGGATACTAGCACAGATACGCAGTATTTT CASNLAGDTSTDTQYF
NA TRBJ1-2 TRBV2 NA TGTGCCAGCAGTGATGTTGCACTATCCTATGGCTACACCTTC CASSDVALSYGYTF
NA TRBJ1-4 TRBV7-9 TRBD1 TGTGCCAGCAGCCCTAAGAGACAGGGGGCAGATGAAAAACTGTTTTTT CASSPKRQGADEKLFF
NA TRBJ2-1 TRBV29-1 NA TGCAGCGTTGGAAGAGGTAGCAGCGACAATGAGCAGTTCTTC CSVGRGSSDNEQFF
NA TRBJ1-2 TRBV28 TRBD1 TGTGCCAGCAGTGCACAGGGGTCTTATGGCTACACCTTC CASSAQGSYGYTF
NA TRBJ1-5 TRBV28 NA TGTGCCAGCAGTTTATTCACAGGCAGGACTAGGAGCGGGCAGCCCCAGCATTTT CASSLFTGRTRSGQPQHF
NA TRBJ1-5 TRBV6-1 NA TGTGCCAGCAGTGAACAGGGTGGGCAGCCCCAGCATTTT CASSEQGGQPQHF